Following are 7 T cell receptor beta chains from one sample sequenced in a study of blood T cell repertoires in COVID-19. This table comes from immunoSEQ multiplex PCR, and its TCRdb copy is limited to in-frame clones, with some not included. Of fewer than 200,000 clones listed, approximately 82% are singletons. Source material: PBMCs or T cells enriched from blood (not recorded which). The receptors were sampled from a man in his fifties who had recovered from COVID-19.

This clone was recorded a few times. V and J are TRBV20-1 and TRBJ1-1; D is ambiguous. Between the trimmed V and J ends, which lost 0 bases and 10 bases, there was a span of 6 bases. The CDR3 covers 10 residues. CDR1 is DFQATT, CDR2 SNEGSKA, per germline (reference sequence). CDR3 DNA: TGCAGTGCTAGAGAAATCGGAGCTTTCTTT. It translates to CSAREIGAFF.

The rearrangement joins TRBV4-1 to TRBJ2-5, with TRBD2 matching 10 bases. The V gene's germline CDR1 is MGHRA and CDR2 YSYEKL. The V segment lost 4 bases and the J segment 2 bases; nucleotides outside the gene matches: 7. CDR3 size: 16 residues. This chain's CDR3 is CASSPSSGGTQETQYF. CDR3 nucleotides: TGCGCCAGCAGCCCCTCTAGCGGGGGCACTCAAGAGACCCAGTACTTC.

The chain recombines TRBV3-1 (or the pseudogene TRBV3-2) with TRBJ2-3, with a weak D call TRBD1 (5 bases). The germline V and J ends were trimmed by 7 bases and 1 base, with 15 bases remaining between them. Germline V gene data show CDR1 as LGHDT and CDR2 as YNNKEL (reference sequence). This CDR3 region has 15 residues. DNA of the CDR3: TGTGCCAGCACCCCAGGGCCAAGAGGCACAGATACGCAGTATTTT. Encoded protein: CASTPGPRGTDTQYF.

The CDR3 loop is CASSERGLTGIDTEAFF. The CDR3 DNA reads as TGTGCCAGCAGTGAAAGGGGACTGACAGGGATCGACACTGAAGCTTTCTTT. The rearrangement uses TRBV6-1 and TRBJ1-1; 7 positions agree with TRBD1. The CDR3 spans 17 residues. V lost 2 bases, J lost 3 bases, and 12 bases stayed unmatched. The germline V gene has CDR1 MNHNS and CDR2 SASEGT.

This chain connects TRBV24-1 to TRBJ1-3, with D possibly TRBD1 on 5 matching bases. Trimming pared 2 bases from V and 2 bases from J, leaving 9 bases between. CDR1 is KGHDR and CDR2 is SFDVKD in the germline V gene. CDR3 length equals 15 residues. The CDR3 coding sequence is TGTGCCACCAGTGATTCCAGGGAAGCTGGAAACACCATATATTTT. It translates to CATSDSREAGNTIYF.

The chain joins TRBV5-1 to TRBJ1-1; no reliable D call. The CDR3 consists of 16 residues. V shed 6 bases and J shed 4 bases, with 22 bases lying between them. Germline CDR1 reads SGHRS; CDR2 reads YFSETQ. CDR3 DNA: TGCGCCAGCAACCCCATGGGAGCAACGGCGCCCACTGAAGCTTTCTTT. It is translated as CASNPMGATAPTEAFF.

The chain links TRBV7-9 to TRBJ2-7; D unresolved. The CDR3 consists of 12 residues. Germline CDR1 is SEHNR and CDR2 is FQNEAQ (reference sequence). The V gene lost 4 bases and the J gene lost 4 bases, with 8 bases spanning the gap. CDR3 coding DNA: TGTGCCAGCAGCTCCCGGGTTTACGAGCAGTACTTC. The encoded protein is CASSSRVYEQYF.